Listed below are T cell receptor beta chains from one sample, sequenced in a study of beta chain features in type 1 diabetes. Generated by immunoSEQ multiplex PCR, the TCRdb table keeps only in-frame clones and is missing some. The sample includes 900,000 or so clones, 17% seen only once; the top ten take 0.02% to 0.025%. The specimen sequenced was naive CD4+ T cells from blood. All receptors derive from a woman between 18 and 30 years old in good health. CDR3s include the opening cysteine and the closing phenylalanine or tryptophan. A D gene is named only where the DNA matches it firmly. A clone size is listed for some rows: how often the clone was seen (once, few, many), or a class if it is expanded.

abundance,d_gene,v_gene,j_gene,CDR3nt,CDR3aa
-,-,TRBV28,TRBJ1-1,TGTGCCAGCAGTTTATATGGGGGCCGTGTCACTGAAGCTTTCTTT,CASSLYGGRVTEAFF
few,-,TRBV4-1,TRBJ1-5,TGCGCCAGCAGCCACGAGGACAGCCGGCAAATTTTAAGGCCCCAGCATTTT,CASSHEDSRQILRPQHF
-,-,TRBV7-2,TRBJ2-1,TGTGCCAGCAGCCAAAGAGGTGGTGAGCAGTTCTTC,CASSQRGGEQFF
-,-,TRBV6-4,TRBJ1-5,TGTGCCAGCAGTGACTCCTCAGGGTCCTTTGGGTCCCAGCATTTT,CASSDSSGSFGSQHF
-,TRBD2,TRBV5-4,TRBJ2-1,TGTGCCAGCAGCGCGCCCCGCAGCGGGAACTACAATGAGCAGTTCTTC,CASSAPRSGNYNEQFF
-,-,TRBV11-2,TRBJ2-1,TGTGCCAGCAGCTTAGCCCCCTACAATGAGCAGTTCTTC,CASSLAPYNEQFF
few,TRBD2,TRBV18,TRBJ2-4,TGTGCCAGCTCACCTAGCGGGGCCAAAAACATTCAGTACTTC,CASSPSGAKNIQYF
-,TRBD2,TRBV14,TRBJ2-7,TGTGCCAGCAGCCAACGAGGGAGGGCGGGGGAGCAGTACTTC,CASSQRGRAGEQYF
-,-,TRBV29-1,TRBJ2-5,TGCAGCGTCGCAGGATCTCAAGAGACCCAGTACTTC,CSVAGSQETQYF
-,-,TRBV5-1,TRBJ2-7,TGCGCCAGCAGCCTCTCACCAGACAGGAAGGCCTACGAGCAGTACTTC,CASSLSPDRKAYEQYF
few,-,TRBV28,TRBJ2-7,TGTGCCAGCTCGGAGAACAGCGCCTACGAGCAGTACTTC,CASSENSAYEQYF
-,-,TRBV28,TRBJ1-4,TGTGCCAGCAGTTTGACCAGGAACGAAAAACTGTTTTTT,CASSLTRNEKLFF
few,TRBD2,TRBV27,TRBJ2-1,TGTGCCAGCAGTACTACTAGCGGGAGAATCGATGAGCAGTTCTTC,CASSTTSGRIDEQFF
few,-,TRBV25-1,TRBJ2-5,TGTGCCAGCATATCGGTGTGGGGGGAGACCCAGTACTTC,CASISVWGETQYF
few,-,TRBV7-2,TRBJ2-3,TGTGCCAGCAGCCTCGCCAGGGGGGCTGGGGCAGATACGCAGTATTTT,CASSLARGAGADTQYF
few,TRBD2,TRBV27,TRBJ2-7,TGTGCCAGCAGTCCGCGGACTAGCGGAGGATACGAGCAGTACTTC,CASSPRTSGGYEQYF
few,-,TRBV6-6,TRBJ2-3,TGTGCCAGCAGTTACACAGGGAGCGGTACGCAGTATTTT,CASSYTGSGTQYF
-,-,TRBV15,TRBJ1-5,TGTGCCACCAGCAGAGATAGAGGAGGTCGGCAGCCCCAGCATTTT,CATSRDRGGRQPQHF
few,-,TRBV7-3,TRBJ2-6,TGTGCCAGCAGCGGGGGAGGGACAGCTGGGGCCAACGTCCTGACTTTC,CASSGGGTAGANVLTF
few,-,TRBV27,TRBJ2-7,TGTGCCAGCAGTCCTGCGGCGGACGGGGCCTACGAGCAGTACTTC,CASSPAADGAYEQYF
few,-,TRBV23-1,TRBJ1-5,TGCGCCAGCAGACCCCTCCGGTACAGGGACAATCAGCCCCAGCATTTT,CASRPLRYRDNQPQHF
once,-,TRBV11-2,TRBJ2-3,TGTGCCAGCAGCTTGGACTACACAGATACGCAGTATTTT,CASSLDYTDTQYF
few,TRBD1,TRBV19,TRBJ2-6,TGTGCCAGTAGTAAGGACAGGGCTGGGGCCAACGTCCTGACTTTC,CASSKDRAGANVLTF
few,-,TRBV21-1,TRBJ2-5,TGTGCCAGCAGCAAAACGCCGGTCGCCCGGGCCCAGTACTTC,CASSKTPVARAQYF
-,TRBD1,TRBV28,TRBJ2-1,TGTGCCAGCACCTGGGGGACAGGGGTTGGAAACATTCAGTTCTTC,CASTWGTGVGNIQFF
-,-,TRBV7-9,TRBJ1-1,TGTGCCAGCAGCCCCTATGTCGGGGTTTTACAGAACACTGAAGCTTTCTTT,CASSPYVGVLQNTEAFF